The text below deals with one T cell receptor (beta chain). Its matching antigen is unknown. The sample originates from a study of blood T cells in healthy people across ages. Notes on the study in general: Long-lived donors carried more naive CD4+ cells and greater diversity than aged donors.

A second PCR, run for roughly 7 to 11 cycles, used a sample-barcoded 5' primer plus a J-beta primer mix. From the 5' RACE reads, TCRdb called clonotypes with MiXCR, one entry per CDR3 protein. The data show about 1 million distinct CDR3 sequences, less than 50% seen once. The source material was blood. This TCR was recovered from a woman aged 60-75 years in good health.

The CDR3 reads CASSQEGNTQYF. The CDR3 DNA reads as TGCGCCAGCAGCCAAGAAGGGAATACGCAGTATTTT. The rearrangement uses TRBV4-3 and TRBJ2-3; D ambiguous. V lost 0 bases and J 7 bases, leaving 5 bases between the germline ends. CDR1 is LGHNA, CDR2 YSLEER, per germline. The CDR3 runs 12 residues.